This T cell receptor beta chain was found in a study of identical twins. TCRdb re-called the 5' RACE reads with MiXCR, one entry per CDR3 protein. This sample has more than 1.5 million distinct CDR3 sequences; about 30% occur once, and the top ten carry more than 0.25%. The CDR3 has 13 residues. V lost 1 base to trimming and J lost 10 bases, with 12 bases between them. Per the germline V gene, CDR1 is MDHEN and CDR2 is SYDVKM. This clonotype was detected only a few times. V and J are TRBV28 and TRBJ2-3, with D unresolved. The clonotype originates from a newborn girl in good health. The source material was cord blood. In DNA, the CDR3 is TGTGCCAGCAGTTTATCTGCCTATGGCCCGCAGTATTTT. Amino acids: CASSLSAYGPQYF.